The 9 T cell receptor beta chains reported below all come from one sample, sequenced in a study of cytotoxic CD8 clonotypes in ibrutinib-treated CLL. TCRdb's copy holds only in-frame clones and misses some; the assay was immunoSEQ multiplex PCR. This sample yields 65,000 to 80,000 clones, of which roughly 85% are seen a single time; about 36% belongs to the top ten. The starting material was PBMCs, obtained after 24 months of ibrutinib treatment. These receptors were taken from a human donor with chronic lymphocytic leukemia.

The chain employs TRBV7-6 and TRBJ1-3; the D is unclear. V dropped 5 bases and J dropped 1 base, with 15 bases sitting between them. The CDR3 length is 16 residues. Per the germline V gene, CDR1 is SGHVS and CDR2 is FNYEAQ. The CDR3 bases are TGTGCCAGCAGCGCCTCGAGGTCCGGGTCTGGAAACACCATATATTTT. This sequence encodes CASSASRSGSGNTIYF. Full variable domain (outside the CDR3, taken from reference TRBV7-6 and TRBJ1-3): GAGVSQSPRYKVTKRGQDVALRCDPISGHVSLYWYRQALGQGPEFLTYFNYEAQQDKSGLPNDRFSAERPEGSISTLTIQRTEQRDSAMYRCASSASRSGSGNTIYFGEGSWLTVV.

CDR3 loop: CASSLRLAGVDADTQYF. DNA of the CDR3: TGTGCCAGCAGCCTTCGACTAGCGGGAGTAGACGCAGATACGCAGTATTTT. The rearrangement links TRBV4-2 to TRBJ2-3; 12 nucleotides line up with TRBD2. Germline V lookup: CDR1 LGHNA, CDR2 YNFKEQ. The CDR3 covers 17 residues. The V and J ends lost 4 bases and 4 bases, in that order; junction bases with no gene match: 9.

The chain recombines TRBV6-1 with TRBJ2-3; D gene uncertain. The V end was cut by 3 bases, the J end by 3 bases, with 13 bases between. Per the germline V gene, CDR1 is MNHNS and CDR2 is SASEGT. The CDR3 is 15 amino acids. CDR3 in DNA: TGTGCCAGCAGTGATTCTCCCCTAAGGACAGATACGCAGTATTTT. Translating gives CASSDSPLRTDTQYF.

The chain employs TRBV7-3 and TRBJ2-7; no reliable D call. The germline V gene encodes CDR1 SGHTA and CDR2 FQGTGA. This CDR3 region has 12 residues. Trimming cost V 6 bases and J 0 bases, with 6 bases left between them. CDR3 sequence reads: CASSPSSYEQYF. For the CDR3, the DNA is TGTGCCAGCAGTCCAAGCTCCTACGAGCAGTACTTC.

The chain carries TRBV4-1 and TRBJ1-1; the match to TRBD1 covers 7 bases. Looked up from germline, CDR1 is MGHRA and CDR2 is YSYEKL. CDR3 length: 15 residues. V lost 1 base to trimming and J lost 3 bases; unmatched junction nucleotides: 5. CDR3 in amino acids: CASSQAPTGHTEAFF. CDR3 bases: TGCGCCAGCAGCCAAGCCCCGACAGGGCACACTGAAGCTTTCTTT.

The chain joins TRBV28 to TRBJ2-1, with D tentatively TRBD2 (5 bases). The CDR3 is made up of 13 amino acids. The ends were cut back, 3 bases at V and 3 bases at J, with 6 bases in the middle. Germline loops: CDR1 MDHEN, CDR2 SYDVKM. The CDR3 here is CASSFEGYNEQFF. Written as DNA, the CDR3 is TGTGCCAGCAGTTTTGAGGGCTACAATGAGCAGTTCTTC.

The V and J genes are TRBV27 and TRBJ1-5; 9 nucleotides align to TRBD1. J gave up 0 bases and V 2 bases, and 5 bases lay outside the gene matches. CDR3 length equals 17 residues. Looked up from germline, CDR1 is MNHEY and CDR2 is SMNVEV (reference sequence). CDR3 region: CASSLRGTGYSNQPQHF. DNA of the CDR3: TGTGCCAGCAGTTTAAGAGGGACAGGGTATAGCAATCAGCCCCAGCATTTT.

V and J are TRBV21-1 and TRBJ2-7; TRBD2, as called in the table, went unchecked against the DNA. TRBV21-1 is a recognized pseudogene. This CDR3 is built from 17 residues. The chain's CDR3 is CASSEGGRTSGTYEQYF. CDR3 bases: TGTGCCAGCAGCGAGGGGGGGAGGACTAGCGGAACCTACGAGCAGTACTTC.

CDR3 bases: TGTGCCAGCAGCACCGCTGGGGGATGGGCCGAGCAGTACTTC. It encodes CASSTAGGWAEQYF. V is TRBV7-6 and J is TRBJ2-7, with D possibly called TRBD1 or TRBD2 (5 bases each). The CDR3 length is 14 residues. Between the trimmed V and J ends, which lost 5 bases and 6 bases, there was a span of 17 bases. Germline V CDR1 and CDR2: SGHVS, FNYEAQ.